The 18 T cell receptor beta chains below come from one sample, sequenced in a study of blood T cell repertoires in COVID-19. This table comes from immunoSEQ multiplex PCR, and its TCRdb copy is limited to in-frame clones, with some not included. Among approximately 150,000 clones listed, roughly 88% were seen once. Sequences were obtained from peripheral blood. The receptors come from a man in his sixties or seventies with acute or convalescent COVID-19.

V and J are TRBV6-1 and TRBJ1-2; no firm D call. CDR3 size: 13 residues. Germline V CDR1 and CDR2: MNHNS, SASEGT. V gave up 1 base and J gave up 8 bases, with 11 bases separating them. The CDR3 nucleotides are TGTGCCAGCAGTGAAGTCCTGGGAGGAGGCTACACCTTC. Amino acid sequence: CASSEVLGGGYTF.

This clone was counted once. The CDR3 DNA is TGCAGCGTCCCATCTACAGGGGGGACTGGGAATCAGCCCCAGCATTTT. It is translated as CSVPSTGGTGNQPQHF. The chain carries TRBV29-1 and TRBJ1-5; 8 positions agree with TRBD1. Unmatched junction bases numbered 14, after V lost 6 bases and J lost 4 bases. Per the germline V gene, CDR1 is SQVTM and CDR2 is ANQGSEA. The CDR3 is 16 amino acids.

The genes are TRBV28 and TRBJ1-6, with 9 bases identical to TRBD1. This CDR3 contains 18 residues. Germline CDR1 MDHEN, CDR2 SYDVKM. The ends lost 6 bases at V and 2 bases at J; junction bases unmatched: 11. DNA of the CDR3: TGTGCCAGCAGCAAGGGACAGGGAAAGTCAACCTATAATTCACCCCTCCACTTT. This encodes CASSKGQGKSTYNSPLHF.

The gene calls are TRBV7-2 and TRBJ1-1; TRBD1 might be the D (5 bases). V was shortened by 5 bases and J by 5 bases, with 15 bases between the two germline ends. Looked up from germline, CDR1 is SGHTA and CDR2 is FQGNSA. The CDR3 runs 14 residues. CDR3 amino acids: CASSPGGRPTEAFF. The CDR3 DNA reads TGTGCCAGCAGCCCGGGGGGACGCCCGACTGAAGCTTTCTTT.

The chain couples TRBV5-6 to TRBJ2-7; TRBD1 might be the D (6 bases). CDR1 is SGHDT, CDR2 YYEEEE, per germline. V lost 6 bases and J 0 bases, leaving 13 bases between the germline ends. This CDR3 has 14 residues. The CDR3: CASMRGFSSYEQYF. CDR3 DNA: TGTGCCAGCATGAGGGGGTTTAGCTCCTACGAGCAGTACTTC.

The chain couples TRBV28 to TRBJ2-7; TRBD1 matches 9 bases. Germline assignment: CDR1 MDHEN and CDR2 SYDVKM. The V gene end was trimmed by 7 bases and the J gene end by 2 bases; junction bases not matched to a gene: 3. CDR3 length: 13 amino acids. Written as DNA, the CDR3 is TGTGCCAGCAAGAGACAGGGGGCCTACGAGCAGTACTTC. Its protein is CASKRQGAYEQYF.

The V gene is TRBV6-2 or TRBV6-3, the J gene TRBJ1-5, with 8 bases lining up with TRBD1. The length of the CDR3 is 15 residues. Germline V gives CDR1 MNHEY, CDR2 SVGEGT. Losses at the gene ends were 5 bases for V and 3 bases for J; bases not matched to a gene: 6. CDR3 protein: CASSTPGQVNQPQHF. The CDR3 nucleotides are TGTGCCAGCAGTACTCCGGGACAGGTCAATCAGCCCCAGCATTTT.

This chain links TRBV5-6 with TRBJ1-2; possibly TRBD1 for D (6 bases). Trimming cost V 0 bases and J 7 bases, with 16 bases left between them. The CDR3 covers 15 residues. The V gene's germline CDR1 is SGHDT and CDR2 YYEEEE. CDR3 DNA sequence: TGTGCCAGCAGCTTGGAGTGGGCCAGGGGTGCTGGCTACACCTTC. Translated: CASSLEWARGAGYTF.

This sequence joins TRBV10-3 and TRBJ2-7; tentatively, D is TRBD1 (6 bases). The CDR3 consists of 18 residues. The V and J ends lost 0 bases and 0 bases respectively, with 18 bases between them. CDR1 is ENHRY, CDR2 SYGVKD, per germline. In DNA, the CDR3 is TGTGCCATCAGTGAGTCGATGGCAGGGACAACATACTCCTACGAGCAGTACTTC. Its protein product is CAISESMAGTTYSYEQYF.

The rearrangement links TRBV5-1 to TRBJ2-2; 12 bases align to TRBD2. With V trimmed by 4 bases and J by 3 bases, 10 bases remained unmatched. Germline lookup yields CDR1 SGHRS and CDR2 YFSETQ. The CDR3 length is 18 residues. CDR3 protein: CASSHLTSGSSDTGELFF. The CDR3 nucleotides are TGCGCCAGCAGCCACCTGACTAGCGGGAGCTCGGACACCGGGGAGCTGTTTTTT.

The chain uses TRBV5-1 and TRBJ2-1; unclear D gene. Per the germline V gene, CDR1 is SGHRS and CDR2 is YFSETQ. The CDR3 loop spans 15 amino acids. The V gene lost 0 bases and the J gene lost 9 bases, with 16 bases spanning the gap. CDR3 sequence (DNA): TGCGCCAGCAGCTTGGCTATCGGATTGACTGCTGAGCAGTTCTTC. It codes for CASSLAIGLTAEQFF. Based on the CDR3 plus reference TRBV5-1 and TRBJ2-1, the full variable domain is KAGVTQTPRYLIKTRGQQVTLSCSPISGHRSVSWYQQTPGQGLQFLFEYFSETQRNKGNFPGRFSGRQFSNSRSEMNVSTLELGDSALYLCASSLAIGLTAEQFFGPGTRLTVL.

The chain has TRBV19 and TRBJ2-6, with D hard to call. V was clipped by 3 bases and J by 0 bases, with 9 bases between them. The CDR3 is 16 amino acids. The V gene's germline CDR1 is LNHDA and CDR2 SQIVND (reference sequence). CDR3 coding DNA: TGTGCCAGTAGTATCTACCGAAACTCTGGGGCCAACGTCCTGACTTTC. Translating it yields CASSIYRNSGANVLTF.

The chain couples TRBV27 to TRBJ2-3; D is perhaps TRBD2 (5 bases). V was pared by 6 bases and J by 5 bases, with 21 bases between. CDR1 and CDR2 from the germline V gene are MNHEY and SMNVEV (reference sequence). This CDR3 has 16 amino acids. The CDR3: CASRAPTKPGGDTQYF. CDR3 DNA sequence: TGTGCCAGCAGAGCCCCGACTAAGCCCGGTGGAGATACGCAGTATTTT.

V gene TRBV20-1 combines with J gene TRBJ1-1, with D possibly matching TRBD1 (6 bases). CDR1 is DFQATT, CDR2 SNEGSKA, per germline (reference sequence). This CDR3 is 13 amino acids long. Trimming stripped 3 bases from V and 3 bases from J, with 11 bases between. CDR3 sequence reads: CSASRGGYTEAFF. CDR3 bases: TGCAGTGCTAGTCGTGGGGGCTACACTGAAGCTTTCTTT.

The CDR3 loop reads CAWRAFGGEEKLFF. In nucleotides, the CDR3 is TGTGCCTGGAGGGCCTTCGGGGGTGAGGAAAAACTGTTTTTT. The chain combines TRBV30 with TRBJ1-4, with D maybe TRBD1 (5 bases). Germline V lookup: CDR1 GTSNPN, CDR2 SVGIG (reference sequence). V lost 3 bases to trimming and J lost 8 bases, with 16 bases between them. The length of the CDR3 is 14 residues.

The V gene is TRBV3-1 (or the pseudogene TRBV3-2), the J gene TRBJ1-5; D perhaps matches TRBD1 (5 bases). Germline CDR1 and CDR2: LGHDT and YNNKEL (reference sequence). The V gene lost 0 bases and the J gene lost 7 bases, with 10 bases spanning the gap. This CDR3 is built from 14 residues. CDR3 sequence: CASSQDSRAQPQHF. For the CDR3, the DNA is TGTGCCAGCAGCCAAGATAGCAGGGCCCAGCCCCAGCATTTT.

The chain uses TRBV2 and TRBJ1-5; possible D gene TRBD1, 5 bases. Trimming left V 7 bases short and J 3 bases short, with 16 bases between. CDR3 length equals 15 residues. From germline, CDR1 is SNHLY and CDR2 FYNNEI. The CDR3 nucleotides are TGTGCCAGCACCAGAGAATGGGGGGTCAATCAGCCCCAGCATTTT. Its protein is CASTREWGVNQPQHF.

The sample holds one count of this clone. The chain uses TRBV6-5 and TRBJ1-2; 7 bases map to TRBD1. Germline CDR1 MNHEY, CDR2 SVGAGI. The CDR3 totals 14 residues. J lost 0 bases, V lost 6 bases, and 4 bases had no gene match. The CDR3 loop is CASSPGGPNYGYTF. The CDR3 region has the DNA TGTGCCAGCAGCCCAGGGGGGCCTAACTATGGCTACACCTTC.